The next 20 T cell receptor beta chains were all read from a single sample in a study of T cells in placental villitis. Using the immunoSEQ v4 bias-controlled multiplex PCR assay, run blinded to group allocation, TCR-beta CDR3 regions were amplified from genomic DNA. As stored in TCRdb, this immuneACCESS dataset retains in-frame rearrangements with V and J assigned. A fraction of the clones does not appear; measured against another copy, unresolved V genes explain less than half of the discrepancy, and the remainder lacks a known reason. This sample comprises 2,500 to 4,000 clones, about 77% of them detected only once. 17% of the sample is in the top ten clones. Specimen: placental tissue containing maternal and fetal cells. The receptors were sampled from a human patient with infectious villitis; the placental T cells may come from both mother and fetus.

The DNA of the CDR3 is TGTGCCAGCAGTCAGAAGACAATACCCACTGAAGCTTTCTTT. Translation gives CASSQKTIPTEAFF. This chain links TRBV3-1 (or the pseudogene TRBV3-2) with TRBJ1-1; D is uncertain. V lost 6 bases and J lost 4, with 15 bases in between. The CDR3 has 14 amino acids. Germline CDR1 is LGHDT and CDR2 is YNNKEL (reference sequence).

This chain joins TRBV19 and TRBJ1-2; 10 positions match TRBD1. The germline CDR1 and CDR2 sequences are LNHDA and SQIVND (reference sequence). V trimming: 5 bases; J trimming: 2 bases; junction bases outside the gene matches: 2. The CDR3 is made up of 14 amino acids. The CDR3 nucleotides read TGTGCCAGTAGTGGGACAGGGGACAACTATGGCTACACCTTC. The encoded protein is CASSGTGDNYGYTF.

This clone has just a few counts. CDR3 region: CASSWDYEQYV. CDR3 DNA sequence: TGCGCCAGCAGCTGGGACTACGAGCAGTACGTC. This rearrangement joins TRBV5-1 to TRBJ2-7; no definite D call. CDR1 and CDR2 from the germline V gene are SGHRS and YFSETQ. This CDR3 region has 11 residues. Trimming left V 3 bases short and J 3 bases short, with 4 bases between.

This chain uses TRBV3-1 (or the pseudogene TRBV3-2) with TRBJ2-3; D is uncertain. Germline V gene sequence: CDR1 LGHDT, CDR2 YNNKEL (reference sequence). CDR3 length equals 12 residues. V was pared by 0 bases and J by 7 bases, with 5 bases between. The DNA of the CDR3 is TGTGCCAGCAGCCAAGAGATTCATACGCAGTATTTT. Amino acids: CASSQEIHTQYF.

The genes are TRBV4-1 and TRBJ1-1; 7 positions agree with TRBD1. Germline CDR1 is MGHRA and CDR2 is YSYEKL. The CDR3 runs to 13 residues. The V segment lost 6 bases and the J segment 8 bases; nucleotides outside the gene matches: 9. CDR3 nucleotide sequence: TGCGCCAGCAGGACCCAAGGACAGGCGGAAGCTTTCTTT. Translation: CASRTQGQAEAFF.

The rearrangement joins TRBV12-5 to TRBJ1-2; TRBD1 might be the D (5 bases). Germline V gives CDR1 LGHNT, CDR2 FRNRAP. This CDR3 has 14 residues. V lost 2 bases and J 8 bases, leaving 15 bases between the germline ends. For the CDR3, the DNA is TGTGCTAGTGGTTTGTTTCCCGCGGGGCGCGGCTACACCTTC. Its translation is CASGLFPAGRGYTF.

This clone has only one observation. The chain employs TRBV2 and TRBJ1-2, with a weak D call TRBD1 (5 bases). This CDR3 contains 13 residues. The ends were cut back, 7 bases at V and 7 bases at J, with 16 bases in the middle. Germline CDR1 SNHLY, CDR2 FYNNEI. This CDR3 reads CASIPGRETGYTF. CDR3 coding DNA: TGTGCCAGCATCCCAGGGAGGGAGACTGGCTACACCTTC.

CDR3 amino acids: CASSSLGTYTEAFF. For the CDR3, the DNA is TGTGCCAGCAGCTCACTTGGGACCTACACTGAAGCTTTCTTT. The chain has TRBV7-9 and TRBJ1-1; D possibly corresponds to TRBD1 (5 bases). CDR3 length: 14 residues. CDR1 SEHNR and CDR2 FQNEAQ come from the germline V gene (reference sequence). V shed 4 bases and J shed 3 bases, with 12 bases lying between them.

The chain has TRBV5-1 and TRBJ2-1; D unresolved. The CDR3 has 13 amino acids. Germline assignment: CDR1 SGHRS and CDR2 YFSETQ. The V end was cut by 0 bases, the J end by 3 bases, with 4 bases between. CDR3 sequence (DNA): TGCGCCAGCAGCTTGGACAACTACAATGAGCAGTTCTTC. It encodes CASSLDNYNEQFF.

The J gene is TRBJ1-3, the V gene TRBV4-2; D ambiguous. This CDR3 region has 16 residues. V dropped 0 bases and J dropped 0 bases, with 9 bases sitting between them. CDR1 is LGHNA, CDR2 YNFKEQ, per germline. CDR3 in DNA: TGTGCCAGCAGCCAAGATGGGGTGGTCTCTGGAAACACCATATATTTT. Residues: CASSQDGVVSGNTIYF.

The CDR3 DNA sequence: TGTGCCATCAGGACTAGCGGGGGGGCCAATGAGCAGTTCTTC. Amino acids: CAIRTSGGANEQFF. This chain joins TRBV10-3 and TRBJ2-1, with TRBD2 matching 14 bases. The CDR3 loop spans 14 amino acids. Trimming removed 6 bases from V and 6 bases from J; junction bases left unmatched: 1. In germline, CDR1 is ENHRY, CDR2 SYGVKD.

The genes are TRBV19 and TRBJ2-7, with TRBD1 identical over 9 bases. CDR3 length: 14 amino acids. The V and J ends lost 5 bases and 6 bases, in that order; junction bases with no gene match: 8. Germline CDR1 LNHDA, CDR2 SQIVND (reference sequence). CDR3 amino acids: CASSPGQGKGEQYV. The CDR3 nucleotides are TGTGCCAGTAGTCCCGGACAGGGGAAGGGCGAGCAGTACGTC.

This chain uses TRBV19 with TRBJ1-5; no clear D gene. The CDR3 runs 12 residues. The ends were cut back, 5 bases at V and 9 bases at J, with 11 bases in the middle. Germline lookup yields CDR1 LNHDA and CDR2 SQIVND (reference sequence). CDR3 residues: CASSPFMGPQHF. The CDR3 DNA is TGTGCCAGTAGTCCCTTCATGGGGCCCCAGCATTTT.

The chain combines TRBV9 with TRBJ2-1; 8 bases align to TRBD2. The CDR3 covers 16 residues. V lost 4 bases and J lost 3; bases outside the gene matches: 9. Germline V gives CDR1 SGDLS, CDR2 YYNGEE. Here the CDR3 reads CASSPPSGSGYNEQFF. For the CDR3, the DNA is TGTGCCAGCAGCCCACCAAGCGGGAGTGGCTACAATGAGCAGTTCTTC. The full variable domain, completed using reference TRBV9 and TRBJ2-1, is DSGVTQTPKHLITATGQRVTLRCSPRSGDLSVYWYQQSLDQGLQFLIQYYNGEERAKGNILERFSAQQFPDLHSELNLSSLELGDSALYFCASSPPSGSGYNEQFFGPGTRLTVL.

The chain links TRBV10-1 to TRBJ2-3; D is ambiguous. The CDR3 length is 11 residues. Germline CDR1 reads WNHNN; CDR2 reads SYGVQD (reference sequence). V was shortened by 8 bases and J by 4 bases, with 7 bases between the two germline ends. The CDR3 reads CASEQPDTQYF. Here the CDR3 DNA reads TGCGCCAGCGAACAACCAGATACGCAGTATTTT.

CDR3 nucleotides: TGTGCCAGCAGCGGGCAGGGTATAACTGGAAACACCATATATTTT. As protein: CASSGQGITGNTIYF. The chain combines TRBV2 with TRBJ1-3; TRBD1 might be the D (5 bases). This CDR3 is 15 amino acids long. Trimming cost V 6 bases and J 2 bases, with 14 bases left between them. Germline assignment: CDR1 SNHLY and CDR2 FYNNEI.

This chain links TRBV6-5 with TRBJ1-1; 7 bases map to TRBD1. This CDR3 has 13 amino acids. Losses at the gene ends were 6 bases for V and 1 base for J; bases not matched to a gene: 2. Germline CDR1 reads MNHEY; CDR2 reads SVGAGI. For the CDR3, the DNA is TGTGCCAGCAGCAGGGGGGGGAACACTGAAGCTTTCTTT. Amino acid sequence: CASSRGGNTEAFF.

Concerning this clone itself: Germline is not matched at one junction end, which may reflect a read error. J is TRBJ2-1 and V is TRBV24-1; no firm D call. This CDR3 spans 13 amino acids. Germline CDR1 KGHDR, CDR2 SFDVKD. The CDR3 DNA sequence: TGTGCCACCAGTGATTTTGGACCCAATAAGCAGTTCTTC. Its protein product is CATSDFGPNKQFF.

In its sample, this clone was seen once. The rearrangement joins TRBV7-9 to TRBJ1-6; perhaps TRBD1 as D (5 bases). This CDR3 contains 16 residues. V lost 3 bases and J 5 bases, leaving 14 bases between the germline ends. Germline loops: CDR1 SEHNR, CDR2 FQNEAQ (reference sequence). Here the CDR3 reads CASSLGVNRNNSPLHF. The CDR3 DNA sequence: TGTGCCAGCAGCTTGGGGGTGAACAGAAATAATTCACCCCTCCACTTT.

The gene calls are TRBV7-9 and TRBJ2-2; no definite D call. Trimming took 6 bases from V and 2 from J, leaving 13 bases between them. Germline CDR1 SEHNR, CDR2 FQNEAQ (reference sequence). This CDR3 has 15 residues. The CDR3 is CASRTMTANTGELFF. CDR3 nucleotides: TGTGCCAGCAGAACTATGACTGCTAACACCGGGGAGCTGTTTTTT.